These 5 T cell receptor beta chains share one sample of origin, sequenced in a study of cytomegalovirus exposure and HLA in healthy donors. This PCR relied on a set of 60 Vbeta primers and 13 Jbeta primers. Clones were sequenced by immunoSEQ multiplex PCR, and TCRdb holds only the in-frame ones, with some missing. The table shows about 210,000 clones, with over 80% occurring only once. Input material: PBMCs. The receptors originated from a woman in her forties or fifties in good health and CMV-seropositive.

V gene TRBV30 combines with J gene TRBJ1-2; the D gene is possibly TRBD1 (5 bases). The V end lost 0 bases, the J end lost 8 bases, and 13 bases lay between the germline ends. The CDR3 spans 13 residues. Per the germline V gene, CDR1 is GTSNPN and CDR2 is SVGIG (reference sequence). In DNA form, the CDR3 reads TGTGCCTGGAGTGTACTATGGGGCAAAGGCTACACCTTC. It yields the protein CAWSVLWGKGYTF.

The CDR3 loop reads CASSTGGTVNTEAFF. In nucleotides, the CDR3 is TGTGCCAGTAGTACTGGGGGGACAGTGAACACTGAAGCTTTCTTT. The V gene is TRBV19, the J gene TRBJ1-1; 7 bases are shared with TRBD1. The CDR3 sequence is 15 residues long. Germline CDR1 is LNHDA and CDR2 is SQIVND (reference sequence). J gave up 0 bases and V 4 bases, and 5 bases lay outside the gene matches.

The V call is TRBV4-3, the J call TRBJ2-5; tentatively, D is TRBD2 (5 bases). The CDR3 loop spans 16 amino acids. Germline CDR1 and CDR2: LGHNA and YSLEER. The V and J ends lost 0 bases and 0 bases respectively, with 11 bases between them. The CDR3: CASSQERERNQETQYF. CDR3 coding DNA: TGCGCCAGCAGCCAAGAGAGGGAGCGTAACCAAGAGACCCAGTACTTC.

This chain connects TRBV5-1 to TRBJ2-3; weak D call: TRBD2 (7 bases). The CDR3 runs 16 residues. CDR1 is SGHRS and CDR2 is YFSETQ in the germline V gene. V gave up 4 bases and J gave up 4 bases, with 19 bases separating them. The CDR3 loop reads CASSPRGRGPADTQYF. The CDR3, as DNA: TGCGCCAGCAGCCCCCGGGGGCGGGGGCCGGCAGATACGCAGTATTTT.

Here the CDR3 reads CAISTGTAYGYTF. Written as DNA, the CDR3 is TGTGCCATCAGTACCGGGACAGCCTATGGCTACACCTTC. V and J are TRBV10-3 and TRBJ1-2, with 7 bases identical to TRBD1. The CDR3 spans 13 residues. The germline V gene has CDR1 ENHRY and CDR2 SYGVKD. V was clipped by 5 bases and J by 4 bases; unmatched bases: 4.